This is a list of T cell receptor beta chains from one sample in a study of cytomegalovirus exposure and HLA in healthy donors. Measured with immunoSEQ multiplex PCR; TCRdb has only the in-frame clones, and not every one. In total, the table holds more than 200,000 clones. The sample comprised PBMCs. These TCRs come from a woman aged 25 to 39 in good health and CMV-seropositive. CDR3s include the opening cysteine and the closing phenylalanine or tryptophan. The D gene is left open where the match is weak.

V gene	J gene	D gene	CDR3 DNA	CDR3 protein
TRBV6-5	TRBJ2-2	.	TGTGCCTGCCTAGAGTACGACCCGAACACCGGGGAGCTGTTTTTT	CACLEYDPNTGELFF
TRBV6-6	TRBJ1-1	.	TGTGCCAGCAGTTGGGAGAAGTTTGAAGCTTTCTTT	CASSWEKFEAFF
TRBV25-1	TRBJ2-7	TRBD1	TGTGCCAGCAGCGCGACAGGGGCCTCCTACGAGCAGTACTTC	CASSATGASYEQYF
TRBV28	TRBJ1-5	.	TGTGCCAGCAGTTTATTCAATTCCGGGATACTCGCAAAGTTGGCCCAGCATTTT	CASSLFNSGILAKLAQHF
TRBV19	TRBJ1-4	.	TGTGCCAGTAGTATCCTAACGAGGAATGAAAAACTGTTTTTT	CASSILTRNEKLFF
TRBV29-1	TRBJ2-7	.	TGCAGCGTTGAAGATTTACAGGTCCGAGAGCAGTACTTC	CSVEDLQVREQYF
TRBV7-2	TRBJ2-1	TRBD2	TGTGCCAGCAGCTTAGTTCTAGCGGGAGGGTGGGATGAGCAGTTCTTC	CASSLVLAGGWDEQFF
TRBV9	TRBJ2-2	.	TGTGCCAGCAGCCCCCGGAGTAGAGCGGGGGAGCTGTTTTTT	CASSPRSRAGELFF
TRBV29-1	TRBJ2-7	.	TGCAGCGCCTATGGGGACACAATCACCTACGAGCAGTACTTC	CSAYGDTITYEQYF
TRBV6-6	TRBJ2-7	TRBD2	TGTGCCAGCAGCAACGAGGCTAGCGGGATATATGAGCAGTACTTC	CASSNEASGIYEQYF
TRBV15	TRBJ1-1	.	TGTGCCACCAGCTTAGCACCGGGGGACACTGAAGCTTTCTTT	CATSLAPGDTEAFF
TRBV28	TRBJ2-7	.	TGTGCCAGCAGCGCCCACAGGGTACCCTACGAGCAGTACTTC	CASSAHRVPYEQYF
TRBV7-9	TRBJ1-2	.	TGTGCCAGCAGCCGCGTGGGGGGAGGTGGCTACACCTTC	CASSRVGGGGYTF
TRBV10-3	TRBJ2-7	TRBD1	TGTGCCATCAGTGGGGGACAGGGGATCTTGGAGCAGTACTTC	CAISGGQGILEQYF
TRBV19	TRBJ2-7	.	TGTGCCAGTAGTCGGGGGGCGCAGACCTACGAGCAGTACTTC	CASSRGAQTYEQYF
TRBV27	TRBJ1-6	.	TGTGCCAGCAGTTTAGGTGGACAGCTGAATTCACCCCTCCACTTT	CASSLGGQLNSPLHF
TRBV4-1	TRBJ1-1	TRBD1	TGCGCCAGCAGCCAAGACAGGGGGCCCACTGAAGCTTTCTTT	CASSQDRGPTEAFF
TRBV27	TRBJ2-1	TRBD2	TGTGCCAGCAGTTCCCTTATAGGACTAGCGGGGACACAATACGGAACAGACAATGAGCAGTTCTTC	CASSSLIGLAGTQYGTDNEQFF
TRBV30	TRBJ1-1	.	TGTGCCTGTCAGGGTTACACTGAAGCTTTCTTT	CACQGYTEAFF
TRBV19	TRBJ1-4	.	TGTGCCAGTAGTCTCCAAGAGGGAAAACTGTTTTTT	CASSLQEGKLFF
TRBV5-1	TRBJ2-7	.	TGCGCCAGCTCCGCCGAAGGGAGAGGCTACGAGCAGTACTTC	CASSAEGRGYEQYF
TRBV30	TRBJ2-7	.	TGTGCCTGGAGTGTACAGGGTACCTACGAGCAGTACTTC	CAWSVQGTYEQYF
TRBV5-6	TRBJ1-4	TRBD1	TGTGCCAGCAGCTTGGGAGACAGGGATAATGAAAAACTGTTTTTT	CASSLGDRDNEKLFF
TRBV4-2	TRBJ1-6	TRBD1	TGTGCCAGCAGCCAGGGACAGGGGGAAGGGAATTCACCCCTCCACTTT	CASSQGQGEGNSPLHF
TRBV18	TRBJ1-5	.	TGTGCCAGCTCACCCGAGGTAACCAATCAGCCCCAGCATTTT	CASSPEVTNQPQHF
TRBV27	TRBJ1-1	.	TGTGCCAGCAGTCCAAGGCCCCTCTTACAGGGCTCTGAAGCTTTCTTT	CASSPRPLLQGSEAFF